The 13 T cell receptor beta chains presented below share a single source sample, sequenced in a study of CD4 T cells in relation to SARS-CoV-2 and coronaviruses. Sequencing was performed with immunoSEQ multiplex PCR; in TCRdb, only in-frame clones are kept and a portion is missing. The sample includes 50,000 to 70,000 clones, approximately 90% of them seen just once. The sequencing sample was made of naive CD4+ T cells from PBMCs. The subset is: naive CD4+ T cells isolated by negative enrichment. These receptors were collected from an adult with COVID-19.

This clone was detected only once. For the CDR3, the DNA is TGTGCCAGCATAGGACTAGCGGGGGGTGTCCAAGAGACCCAGTACTTC. As protein: CASIGLAGGVQETQYF. The chain joins TRBV3-1 (or the pseudogene TRBV3-2) to TRBJ2-5; 14 bases align to TRBD2. This CDR3 is 16 amino acids long. Germline CDR1 LGHDT, CDR2 YNNKEL (reference sequence). V was clipped by 7 bases and J by 1 base; unmatched bases: 5.

The rearrangement joins TRBV9 to TRBJ2-2; D possibly corresponds to TRBD2 (5 bases). Trimming removed 4 bases from V and 2 bases from J, with 15 bases in between. Germline loops: CDR1 SGDLS, CDR2 YYNGEE. The CDR3 is 16 residues long. CDR3 amino acids: CASSPRGLPNTGELFF. DNA of the CDR3: TGTGCCAGCAGCCCGAGAGGACTTCCAAACACCGGGGAGCTGTTTTTT.

This chain joins TRBV6-2 or TRBV6-3 and TRBJ2-5, with D perhaps given as TRBD1 or TRBD2 (6 bases each). The CDR3 is 13 residues long. V was trimmed by 4 bases and J by 5 bases, leaving 11 bases between them. Germline CDR1 reads MNHEY; CDR2 reads SVGEGT. CDR3 in DNA: TGTGCCAGCAGTTCAGAAGGGGGGGAGACCCAGTACTTC. Protein product: CASSSEGGETQYF.

The gene calls are TRBV30 and TRBJ2-2; TRBD2 matches 8 bases. CDR1 is GTSNPN, CDR2 SVGIG, per germline (reference sequence). The CDR3 is 14 amino acids. V lost 1 base, J lost 6 bases, and 4 bases stayed unmatched. CDR3 region: CAWSGREVPGELFF. As DNA, the CDR3 is TGTGCCTGGAGTGGGCGGGAGGTCCCCGGGGAGCTGTTTTTT.

The chain carries TRBV4-1 and TRBJ2-3; D call uncertain. Trimming cost V 5 bases and J 7 bases, with 19 bases left between them. Per the germline V gene, CDR1 is MGHRA and CDR2 is YSYEKL. The CDR3 is 15 residues long. The CDR3, as DNA: TGCGCCAGCAGCGACACACGAGCTCTCATTTATACGCAGTATTTT. Encoded protein: CASSDTRALIYTQYF.

This rearrangement joins TRBV6-1 to TRBJ2-1, with D hard to call. CDR3 length: 14 residues. Germline CDR1 and CDR2: MNHNS and SASEGT. The V and J ends lost 2 bases and 6 bases respectively, with 11 bases between them. CDR3 DNA sequence: TGTGCCAGCAGTGAACTAGGATCTGGCAATGAGCAGTTCTTC. It encodes CASSELGSGNEQFF.

The sample holds one count of this clone. The chain uses TRBV28 and TRBJ1-6; no clear D gene. Trimming stripped 3 bases from V and 8 bases from J, with 2 bases between. The germline CDR1 and CDR2 sequences are MDHEN and SYDVKM. The CDR3 spans 11 residues. DNA of the CDR3: TGTGCCAGCAGTTTTGATTCACCCCTCCACTTT. This translates into CASSFDSPLHF.

The J gene is TRBJ2-5, the V gene TRBV27; TRBD1 or TRBD2 may be the D gene (5 bases each). This CDR3 has 13 residues. V lost 0 bases, J lost 7 bases, and 9 bases lay in between. Germline V gene lookup returns CDR1 MNHEY and CDR2 SMNVEV (reference sequence). Here the CDR3 DNA reads TGTGCCAGCAGTTTATCGGGGGTTGGGACCCAGTACTTC. It specifies CASSLSGVGTQYF.

This chain connects TRBV5-4 to TRBJ1-2; TRBD1 might be the D (5 bases). This CDR3 is built from 15 residues. Germline CDR1 is SGHNT and CDR2 is YYREEE (reference sequence). The germline V and J ends were trimmed by 4 bases and 4 bases, with 17 bases remaining between them. The CDR3 sequence is CASSPSDERGYGYTF. As DNA, the CDR3 is TGTGCCAGCAGCCCCTCCGACGAAAGGGGCTATGGCTACACCTTC.

This clone was seen a few times. The V call is TRBV7-8, the J call TRBJ2-7, with 8 bases matching TRBD1. The CDR3 is 15 amino acids. The V gene's germline CDR1 is SGHVS and CDR2 FQNEAQ. V trimming: 5 bases; J trimming: 6 bases; junction bases outside the gene matches: 12. CDR3 in DNA: TGTGCCAGCAGCAGAGGACAGGGCGGTTTGGGCGAGCAGTACTTC. It yields the protein CASSRGQGGLGEQYF.

The rearrangement uses TRBV5-1 and TRBJ1-3; D unresolved. This CDR3 comprises 15 residues. Germline CDR1 SGHRS, CDR2 YFSETQ. V was trimmed by 0 bases and J by 0 bases, leaving 7 bases between them. The CDR3 sequence: CASSLDRSSGNTIYF. CDR3 DNA sequence: TGCGCCAGCAGCTTGGACCGCAGCTCTGGAAACACCATATATTTT.

The V gene is TRBV5-4, the J gene TRBJ2-2; 8 bases match TRBD2. CDR3 length: 15 amino acids. Looked up from germline, CDR1 is SGHNT and CDR2 is YYREEE (reference sequence). V shed 5 bases, J shed 6 bases, and the junction held 9 bases outside the gene matches. The CDR3 bases are TGTGCCAGCAGTTCAAGCGGGAGAAGAGCCGGGGAGCTGTTTTTT. As protein: CASSSSGRRAGELFF.

The J gene is TRBJ2-3, the V gene TRBV4-2, with 12 nucleotides matching TRBD2. J gave up 5 bases and V 1 base, and 4 bases lay outside the gene matches. CDR1 and CDR2 (germline): LGHNA, YNFKEQ. The CDR3 consists of 16 residues. This chain's CDR3 is CASSQVLAGGRDTQYF. In DNA, the CDR3 is TGTGCCAGCAGCCAAGTTCTAGCGGGAGGGCGAGATACGCAGTATTTT.